Below, 20 T cell receptor beta chains from the same sample are listed, as sequenced in a study of blood T cell repertoires in COVID-19. Only in-frame clones appear in the TCRdb table, and some are missing; sequencing was by immunoSEQ multiplex PCR. The top ten clones hold under 4.5% of a sample with a few hundred thousand clones, roughly 90% of them seen once. The specimen was peripheral blood. The receptors here all came from a man aged 55 to 70 who had recovered from COVID-19.

The chain uses TRBV27 and TRBJ1-2, with TRBD1 matching 8 bases. Germline CDR1 and CDR2: MNHEY and SMNVEV (reference sequence). CDR3 length equals 15 residues. Trimming took 4 bases from V and 7 from J; bases not matched to a gene: 11. The CDR3 DNA reads TGTGCCAGCAGTTCCGGACAGGGCGGGTTGCGTGGCTACACCTTC. Protein sequence: CASSSGQGGLRGYTF.

The chain is built from TRBV27 and TRBJ2-3; TRBD2 aligns across 14 bases. This CDR3 has 15 residues. The V gene end was trimmed by 6 bases and the J gene end by 7 bases; junction bases not matched to a gene: 6. Per the germline V gene, CDR1 is MNHEY and CDR2 is SMNVEV (reference sequence). CDR3 sequence (DNA): TGTGCCAGCAGCCTGACTAGCGGGGGGGCTAATACGCAGTATTTT. It encodes CASSLTSGGANTQYF.

This clone was found once. The chain has TRBV6-1 and TRBJ1-1, with a possible D match to TRBD1 (5 bases). Per germline, CDR1 MNHNS and CDR2 SASEGT. The CDR3 totals 14 residues. The germline V and J ends were trimmed by 1 base and 1 base, with 7 bases remaining between them. CDR3 in amino acids: CASSEGGGNTEAFF. The CDR3 bases are TGTGCCAGCAGTGAAGGGGGCGGGAACACTGAAGCTTTCTTT.

This sequence joins TRBV9 and TRBJ1-2; 9 bases agree with TRBD1. This CDR3 has 16 amino acids. With V trimmed by 3 bases and J by 3 bases, 9 bases remained unmatched. Germline V gene data show CDR1 as SGDLS and CDR2 as YYNGEE. The CDR3 region has the DNA TGTGCCAGCAGCGCATTAGACAGGGGGATTTACTATGGCTACACCTTC. The encoded protein is CASSALDRGIYYGYTF.

The chain has TRBV7-3 and TRBJ2-1; TRBD2 matches 11 bases. Germline V CDR1 and CDR2: SGHTA, FQGTGA. This CDR3 is built from 15 residues. After removal of 0 bases from V and 7 bases from J, the junction contained 2 bases not matched to a gene. CDR3 nucleotides: TGTGCCAGCAGCTTAACACTAGCGGGGGTGAATGAGCAGTTCTTC. Amino acids: CASSLTLAGVNEQFF.

V gene TRBV7-2 combines with J gene TRBJ2-7; weak D call: TRBD2 (6 bases). V was shortened by 3 bases and J by 5 bases, with 17 bases between the two germline ends. This CDR3 comprises 15 residues. The germline V gene encodes CDR1 SGHTA and CDR2 FQGNSA. CDR3 residues: CASSFLRGGVHEQYF. The CDR3, as DNA: TGTGCCAGCAGCTTCTTGCGGGGCGGGGTCCACGAGCAGTACTTC.

V usage is TRBV7-2 and J usage is TRBJ1-6; 8 bases fit TRBD1. The CDR3 has 15 residues. V trimming: 5 bases; J trimming: 9 bases; junction bases outside the gene matches: 9. The V gene's germline CDR1 is SGHTA and CDR2 FQGNSA. CDR3 bases: TGTGCCAGCAGCCGCCAACAGGGGGACGGTTCACCCCTCCACTTT. As protein: CASSRQQGDGSPLHF. The variable domain in full, completed from reference TRBV7-2 and TRBJ1-6, reads GAGVSQSPSNKVTEKGKDVELRCDPISGHTALYWYRQSLGQGLEFLIYFQGNSAPDKSGLPSDRFSAERTGGSVSTLTIQRTQQEDSAVYLCASSRQQGDGSPLHFGNGTRLTVT.

The rearrangement links TRBV27 to TRBJ2-3, with a weak D call TRBD2 (7 bases). Trimming stripped 2 bases from V and 6 bases from J, with 18 bases between. This CDR3 has 16 amino acids. From germline, CDR1 is MNHEY and CDR2 SMNVEV (reference sequence). The CDR3 DNA reads TGTGCCAGCAGTTTACCCGGTGGGGGGGCCCGGGATACGCAGTATTTT. This translates into CASSLPGGGARDTQYF.

The chain uses TRBV18 and TRBJ1-1; D might be TRBD1 (6 bases). V lost 2 bases to trimming and J lost 0 bases, with 13 bases between them. Per the germline V gene, CDR1 is KGHSH and CDR2 is LQKENI. CDR3 length equals 16 residues. As DNA, the CDR3 is TGTGCCAGCTCACCAGTGCGGACAGTCATGAACACTGAAGCTTTCTTT. Its protein is CASSPVRTVMNTEAFF.

The chain has TRBV4-2 and TRBJ2-1; D not resolved. The CDR3 has 14 residues. With 1 base removed from V and 5 bases from J, the gap between germline ends came to 9 bases. Germline CDR1 LGHNA, CDR2 YNFKEQ. The CDR3 DNA sequence: TGTGCCAGCAGCCAAGCAACAGTTGACAATGAGCAGTTCTTC. Translation: CASSQATVDNEQFF.

V gene TRBV5-1 combines with J gene TRBJ1-3; maybe TRBD1 (6 bases). This CDR3 spans 17 amino acids. Germline assignment: CDR1 SGHRS and CDR2 YFSETQ. Trimming removed 2 bases from V and 2 bases from J, with 17 bases in between. Here the CDR3 reads CASSFEARGGTGNTIYF. CDR3 coding DNA: TGCGCCAGCAGCTTCGAAGCTCGCGGGGGCACTGGAAACACCATATATTTT.

This clone was found once. This chain joins TRBV5-4 and TRBJ2-1, with 7 nucleotides matching TRBD1. Losses at the gene ends were 4 bases for V and 0 bases for J; bases not matched to a gene: 4. This CDR3 is built from 15 residues. The germline V gene encodes CDR1 SGHNT and CDR2 YYREEE (reference sequence). The chain's CDR3 is CASSVGQSSYNEQFF. The CDR3 region has the DNA TGTGCCAGCAGCGTGGGACAGAGCTCCTACAATGAGCAGTTCTTC.

This chain connects TRBV6-5 to TRBJ2-2, with 7 bases lining up with TRBD1. The ends lost 6 bases at V and 4 bases at J; junction bases unmatched: 5. There are 14 residues in the CDR3. The germline gives CDR1 MNHEY, CDR2 SVGAGI. The CDR3 sequence: CASSFDRVTGELFF. As DNA, the CDR3 is TGTGCCAGCAGCTTTGACAGGGTCACCGGGGAGCTGTTTTTT.

CDR3 bases: TGTGCCAGCAACACAGGTTCGAACACTGAAGCTTTCTTT. It translates to CASNTGSNTEAFF. V is TRBV21-1 and J is TRBJ1-1; the D call TRBD1 from the table was never checked on the DNA. TRBV21-1 is assigned pseudogene status. CDR3 length: 13 amino acids.

The chain carries TRBV11-3 and TRBJ2-3, with 10 nucleotides matching TRBD1. The CDR3 totals 15 residues. CDR1 SGHNT and CDR2 YENEEA come from the germline V gene. V shed 5 bases, J shed 3 bases, and the junction held 5 bases outside the gene matches. The DNA of the CDR3 is TGTGCCAGCAGCGCCGGGACAGGGGAAACAGATACGCAGTATTTT. The encoded protein is CASSAGTGETDTQYF.

V gene TRBV6-1 combines with J gene TRBJ1-6, with a possible D match to TRBD1 (6 bases). The CDR3 extends over 16 amino acids. CDR1 and CDR2 from the germline V gene are MNHNS and SASEGT. Trimming cost V 4 bases and J 6 bases, with 16 bases left between them. The DNA of the CDR3 is TGTGCCAGCAGTGTCGGGGGGCAGGCGTCTAATTCACCCCTCCACTTT. This gives the protein CASSVGGQASNSPLHF.

J is TRBJ2-1 and V is TRBV29-1, with D maybe TRBD2 (5 bases). This CDR3 is built from 10 residues. Germline assignment: CDR1 SQVTM and CDR2 ANQGSEA. The V and J ends lost 8 bases and 7 bases respectively, with 9 bases between them. The DNA of the CDR3 is TGCAGCTCTAGCAGGAATGAGCAGTTCTTC. Protein: CSSSRNEQFF.

This chain uses TRBV6-2 or TRBV6-3 with TRBJ1-2; D gene unclear. CDR3 size: 16 residues. V was pared by 2 bases and J by 1 base, with 14 bases between. CDR1 is MNHEY and CDR2 is SVGEGT in the germline V gene. The CDR3 is CASSYETATFNYGYTF. DNA for the CDR3: TGTGCCAGCAGTTACGAGACTGCAACCTTTAACTATGGCTACACCTTC.

The rearrangement uses TRBV19 and TRBJ1-2; 10 bases line up with TRBD1. This CDR3 comprises 17 residues. Losses at the gene ends were 3 bases for V and 1 base for J; bases not matched to a gene: 8. CDR1 is LNHDA, CDR2 SQIVND, per germline (reference sequence). DNA for the CDR3: TGTGCCAGTAGTATTTTGACAGGGGGCAGCAATAACTATGGCTACACCTTC. It translates to CASSILTGGSNNYGYTF.

CDR3 sequence: CASSSGTGGLYEQYF. The CDR3 coding sequence is TGCGCCAGCAGCTCGGGGACAGGGGGGCTCTACGAGCAGTACTTC. The chain recombines TRBV5-1 with TRBJ2-7; TRBD1 matches 11 bases. This CDR3 comprises 15 residues. Germline loops: CDR1 SGHRS, CDR2 YFSETQ. With V trimmed by 3 bases and J by 3 bases, 5 bases remained unmatched.